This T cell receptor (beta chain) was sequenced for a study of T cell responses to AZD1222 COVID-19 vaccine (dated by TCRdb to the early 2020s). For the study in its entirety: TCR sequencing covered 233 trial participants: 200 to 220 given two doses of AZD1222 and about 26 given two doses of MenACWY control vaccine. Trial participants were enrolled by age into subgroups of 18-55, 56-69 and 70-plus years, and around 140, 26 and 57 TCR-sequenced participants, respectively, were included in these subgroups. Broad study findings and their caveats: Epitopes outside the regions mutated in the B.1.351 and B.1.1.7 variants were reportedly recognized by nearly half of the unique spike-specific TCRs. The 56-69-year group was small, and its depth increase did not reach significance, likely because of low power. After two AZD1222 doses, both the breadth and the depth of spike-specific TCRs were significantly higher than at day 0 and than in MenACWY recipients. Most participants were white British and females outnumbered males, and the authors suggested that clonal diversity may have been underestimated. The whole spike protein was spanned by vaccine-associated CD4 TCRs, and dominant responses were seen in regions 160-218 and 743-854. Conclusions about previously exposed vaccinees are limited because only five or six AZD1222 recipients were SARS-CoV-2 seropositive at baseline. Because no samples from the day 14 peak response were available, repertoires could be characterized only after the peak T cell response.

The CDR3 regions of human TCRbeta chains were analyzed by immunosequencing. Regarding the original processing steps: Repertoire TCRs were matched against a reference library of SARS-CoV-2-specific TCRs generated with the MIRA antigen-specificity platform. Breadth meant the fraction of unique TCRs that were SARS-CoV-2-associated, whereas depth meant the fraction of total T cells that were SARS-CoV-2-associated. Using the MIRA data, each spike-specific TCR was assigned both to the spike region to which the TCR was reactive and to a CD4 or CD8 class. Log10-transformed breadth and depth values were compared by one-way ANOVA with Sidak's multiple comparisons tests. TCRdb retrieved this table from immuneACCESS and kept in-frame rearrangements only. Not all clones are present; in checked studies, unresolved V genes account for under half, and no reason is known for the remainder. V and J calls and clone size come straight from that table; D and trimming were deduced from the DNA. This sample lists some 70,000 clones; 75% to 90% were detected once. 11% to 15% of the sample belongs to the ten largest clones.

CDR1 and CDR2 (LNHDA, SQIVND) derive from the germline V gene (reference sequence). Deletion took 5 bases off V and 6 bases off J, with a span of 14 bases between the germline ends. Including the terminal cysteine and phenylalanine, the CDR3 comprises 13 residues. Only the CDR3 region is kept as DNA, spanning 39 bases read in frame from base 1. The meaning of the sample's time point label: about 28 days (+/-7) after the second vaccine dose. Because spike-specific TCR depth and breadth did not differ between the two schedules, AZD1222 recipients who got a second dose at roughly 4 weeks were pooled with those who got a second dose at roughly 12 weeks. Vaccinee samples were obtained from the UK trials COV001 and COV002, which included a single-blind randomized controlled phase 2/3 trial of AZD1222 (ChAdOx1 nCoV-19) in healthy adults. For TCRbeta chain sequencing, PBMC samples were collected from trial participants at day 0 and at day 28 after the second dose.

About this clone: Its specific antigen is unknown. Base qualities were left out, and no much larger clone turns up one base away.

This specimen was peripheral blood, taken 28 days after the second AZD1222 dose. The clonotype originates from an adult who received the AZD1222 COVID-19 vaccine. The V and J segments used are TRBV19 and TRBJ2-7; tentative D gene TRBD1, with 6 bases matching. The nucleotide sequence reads TGTGCCAGTAGTGTGGGACCCAGGGGCGAGCAGTACTTC. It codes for CASSVGPRGEQYF.